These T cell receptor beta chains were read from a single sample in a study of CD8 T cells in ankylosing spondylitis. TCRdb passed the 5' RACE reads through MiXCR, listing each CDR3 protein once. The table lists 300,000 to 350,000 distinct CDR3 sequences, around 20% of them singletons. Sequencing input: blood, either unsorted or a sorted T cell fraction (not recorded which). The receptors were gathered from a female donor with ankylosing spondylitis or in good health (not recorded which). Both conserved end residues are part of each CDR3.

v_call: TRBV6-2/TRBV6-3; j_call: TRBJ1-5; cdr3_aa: CASSYAGQGNQPQHF
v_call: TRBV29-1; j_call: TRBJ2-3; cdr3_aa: CSVGKGGTDTQYF
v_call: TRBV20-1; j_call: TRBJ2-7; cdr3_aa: CSAREGSAQVEQYF
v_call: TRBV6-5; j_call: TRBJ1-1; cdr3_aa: CASRYAGGGTEAFF
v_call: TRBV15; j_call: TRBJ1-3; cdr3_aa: CATSRGLPGNTIYF
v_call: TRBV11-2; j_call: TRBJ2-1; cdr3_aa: CASSPLVVVNEQFF
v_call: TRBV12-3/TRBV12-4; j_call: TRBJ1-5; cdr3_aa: CASRRSYYQPQHF
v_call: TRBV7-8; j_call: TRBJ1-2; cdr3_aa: CASSRGQSIYGYTF
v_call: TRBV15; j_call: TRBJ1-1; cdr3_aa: CATSRDIGASEAFF
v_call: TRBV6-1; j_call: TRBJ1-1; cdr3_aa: CASSAKTGGTEAFF
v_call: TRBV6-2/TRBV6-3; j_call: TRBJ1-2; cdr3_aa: CASSYGGFYGYTF
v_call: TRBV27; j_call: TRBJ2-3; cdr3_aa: CASSLFTPAKADTQYF
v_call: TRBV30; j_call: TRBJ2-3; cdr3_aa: CAWSRQGTDTQYF
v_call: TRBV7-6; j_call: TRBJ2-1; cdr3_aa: CASSVGGVSYNEQFF
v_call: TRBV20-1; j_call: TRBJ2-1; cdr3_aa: CSVQTSTGKGEQFF
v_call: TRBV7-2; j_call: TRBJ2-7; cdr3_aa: CASSLRQGTFYEQYF
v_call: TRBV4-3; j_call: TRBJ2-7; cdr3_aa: CASSQVEDRLDEQYF
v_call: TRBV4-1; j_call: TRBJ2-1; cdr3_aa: CASSQESLGLAGVEQFF
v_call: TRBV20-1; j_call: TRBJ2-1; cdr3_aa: CSASFGSFYNEQFF
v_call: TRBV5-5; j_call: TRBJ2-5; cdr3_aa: CASGGQGEETQYF
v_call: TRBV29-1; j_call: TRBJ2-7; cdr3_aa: CSVEEGLPTYEQYF
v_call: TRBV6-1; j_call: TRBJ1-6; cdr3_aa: CASTLAVPDNSPLHF
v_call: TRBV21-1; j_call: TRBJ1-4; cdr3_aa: CASNFEKLFF
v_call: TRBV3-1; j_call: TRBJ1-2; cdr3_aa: CASSQDPDTRYTF
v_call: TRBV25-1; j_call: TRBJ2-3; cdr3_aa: CASSAGQGPTDTQYF
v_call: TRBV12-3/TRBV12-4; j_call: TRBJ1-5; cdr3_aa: CASSLTVGENQPQHF
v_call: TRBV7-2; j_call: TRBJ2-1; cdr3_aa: CASSARDRAQNNEQFF
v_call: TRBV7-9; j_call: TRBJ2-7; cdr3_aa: CASSLTPRFAYEQYF
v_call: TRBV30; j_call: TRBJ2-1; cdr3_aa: CAWSVGGHPYNEQFF
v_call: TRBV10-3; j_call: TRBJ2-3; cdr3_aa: CAISDGVAGRFVGTDTQYF
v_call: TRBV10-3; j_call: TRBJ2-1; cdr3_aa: CAISARPRAGEQFF
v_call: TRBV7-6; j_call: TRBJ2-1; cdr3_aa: CASSSNALINNEQFF
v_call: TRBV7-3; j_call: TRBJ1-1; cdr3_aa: CASSLNSLNTEAFF
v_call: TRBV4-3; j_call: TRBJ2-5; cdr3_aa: CASSQGNRRQETQYF
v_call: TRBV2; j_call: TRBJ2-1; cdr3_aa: CASKRAGGGNEQFF
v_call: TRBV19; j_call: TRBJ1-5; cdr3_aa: CASTSDSTNQPQHF
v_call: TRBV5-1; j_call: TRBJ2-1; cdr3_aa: CASSLRLAGAHEQFF
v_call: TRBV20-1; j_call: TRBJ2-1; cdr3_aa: CSARGPSGRVNEQFF
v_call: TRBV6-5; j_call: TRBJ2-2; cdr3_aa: CASSYGSAGGLNTGELFF
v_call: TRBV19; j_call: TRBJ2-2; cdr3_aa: CASTQAGVVGELFF
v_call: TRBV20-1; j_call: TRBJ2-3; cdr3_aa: CSARGSAGGPTDTQYF
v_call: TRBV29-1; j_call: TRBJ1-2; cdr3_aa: CSVEDRHCYTF
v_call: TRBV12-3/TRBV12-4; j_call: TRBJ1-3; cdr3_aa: CASSLGQRSSGNTIYF